This T cell receptor beta chain was profiled in a study of T cell responses to AZD1222 COVID-19 vaccine. The table came from immunoSEQ multiplex PCR; TCRdb's copy has only in-frame clones and leaves some out. The table includes about 110,000 clones, 70% to 90% detected once. Study-wide findings and caveats: Nearly half of spike-specific TCRs reportedly target variant regions that are unmutated in the B.1.351 and B.1.1.7 variants. Baseline seropositives among AZD1222 recipients totaled only five to seven. Clonal diversity may have been underestimated, and the donors were mostly white British, with more females than males.

Germline V CDR1 and CDR2: ENHRY, SYGVKD. Trimming shortened V by 2 bases and J by 6 bases, and 13 bases separated the two germline ends. The CDR3 length is 15 residues. Concerning this clone: Its antigen is unidentified.

The receptor was isolated from an adult who received the AZD1222 COVID-19 vaccine. The genes are TRBV10-3 and TRBJ2-2; D may correspond to TRBD1 or TRBD2 (6 bases each). The sequencing used peripheral blood, collected 28 days after the second AZD1222 dose. The CDR3 here is CAISEVDRRAGELFF. The CDR3 nucleotides read TGTGCCATCAGTGAGGTTGACAGGAGGGCCGGGGAGCTGTTTTTT.